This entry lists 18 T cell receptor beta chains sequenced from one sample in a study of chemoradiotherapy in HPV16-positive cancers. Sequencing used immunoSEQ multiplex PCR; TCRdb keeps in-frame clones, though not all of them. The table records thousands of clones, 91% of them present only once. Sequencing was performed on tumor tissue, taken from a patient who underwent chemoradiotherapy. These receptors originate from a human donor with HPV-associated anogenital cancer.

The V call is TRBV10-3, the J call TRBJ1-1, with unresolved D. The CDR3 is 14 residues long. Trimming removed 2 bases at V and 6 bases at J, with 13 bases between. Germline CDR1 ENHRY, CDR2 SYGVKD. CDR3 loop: CAISEPYEPSEAFF. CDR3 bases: TGTGCCATCAGTGAGCCGTATGAGCCCTCTGAAGCTTTCTTT.

The CDR3 reads CASSTQSNEQFF. DNA of the CDR3: TGTGCCAGCTCAACCCAGAGTAATGAGCAGTTCTTC. V is TRBV18 and J is TRBJ2-1, with D hard to call. There are 12 residues in the CDR3. The germline V gene has CDR1 KGHSH and CDR2 LQKENI. V was trimmed by 5 bases and J by 7 bases, leaving 9 bases between them.

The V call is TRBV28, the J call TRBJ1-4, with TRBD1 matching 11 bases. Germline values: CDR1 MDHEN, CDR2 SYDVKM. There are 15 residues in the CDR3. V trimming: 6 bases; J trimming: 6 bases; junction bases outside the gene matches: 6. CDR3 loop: CASRPPGQGDEKLFF. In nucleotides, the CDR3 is TGTGCCAGCAGGCCCCCGGGACAGGGGGATGAAAAACTGTTTTTT.

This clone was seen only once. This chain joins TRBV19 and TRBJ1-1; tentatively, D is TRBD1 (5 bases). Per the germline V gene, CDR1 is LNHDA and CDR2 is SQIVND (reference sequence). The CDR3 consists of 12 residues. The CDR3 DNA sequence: TGTGCAAGCGGGACCGGGTGGGCTGAAGCTTTCTTT. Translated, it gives CASGTGWAEAFF.

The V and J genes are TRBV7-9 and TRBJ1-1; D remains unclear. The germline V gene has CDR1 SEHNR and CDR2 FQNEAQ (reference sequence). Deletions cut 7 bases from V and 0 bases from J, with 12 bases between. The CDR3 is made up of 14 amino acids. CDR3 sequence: CASTLTRMNTEAFF. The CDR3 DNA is TGTGCCAGCACCCTGACAAGGATGAACACTGAAGCTTTCTTT.

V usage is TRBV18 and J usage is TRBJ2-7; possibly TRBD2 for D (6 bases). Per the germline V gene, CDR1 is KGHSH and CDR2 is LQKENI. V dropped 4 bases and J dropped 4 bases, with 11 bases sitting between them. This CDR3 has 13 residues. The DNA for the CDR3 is TGTGCCAGCTCACTGACTAGAGGGTACGAGCAGTACTTC. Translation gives CASSLTRGYEQYF.

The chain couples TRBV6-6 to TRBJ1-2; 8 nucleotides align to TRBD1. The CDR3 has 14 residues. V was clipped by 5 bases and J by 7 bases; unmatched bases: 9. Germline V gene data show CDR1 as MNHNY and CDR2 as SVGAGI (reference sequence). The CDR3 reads CASSRDRTEGGYTF. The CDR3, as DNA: TGTGCCAGCAGTCGGGACAGGACGGAGGGTGGCTACACCTTC.

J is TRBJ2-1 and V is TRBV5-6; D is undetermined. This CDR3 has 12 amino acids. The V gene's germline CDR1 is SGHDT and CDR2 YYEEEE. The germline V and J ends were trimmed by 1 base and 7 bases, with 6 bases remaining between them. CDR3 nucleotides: TGTGCCAGCAGCTTGACGCAAAATGAGCAGTTCTTC. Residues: CASSLTQNEQFF.

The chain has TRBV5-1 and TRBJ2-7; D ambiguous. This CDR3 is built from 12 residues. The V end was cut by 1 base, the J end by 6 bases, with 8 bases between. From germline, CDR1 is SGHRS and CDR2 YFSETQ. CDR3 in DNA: TGCGCCAGCAGCTTGTGGTCGGGCGAGCAGTACTTC. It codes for CASSLWSGEQYF.

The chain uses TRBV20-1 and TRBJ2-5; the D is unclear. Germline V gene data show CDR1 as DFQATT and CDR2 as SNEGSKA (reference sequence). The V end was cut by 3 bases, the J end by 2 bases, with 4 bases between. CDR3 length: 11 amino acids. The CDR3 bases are TGCAGTGCTAGGGCGCAAGAGACCCAGTACTTC. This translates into CSARAQETQYF.

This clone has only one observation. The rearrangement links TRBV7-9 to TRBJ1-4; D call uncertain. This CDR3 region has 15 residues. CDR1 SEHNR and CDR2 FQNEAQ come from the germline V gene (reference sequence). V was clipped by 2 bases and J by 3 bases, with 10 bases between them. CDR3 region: CASSLLSRSNEKLFF. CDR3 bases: TGTGCCAGCAGCTTATTATCCAGATCTAATGAAAAACTGTTTTTT.

CDR3 loop: CASAGQSRANVLTF. The CDR3 bases are TGTGCTAGTGCAGGACAAAGTCGGGCCAACGTCCTGACTTTC. The chain carries TRBV12-5 and TRBJ2-6, with D possibly TRBD1 on 5 matching bases. Germline CDR1 LGHNT, CDR2 FRNRAP. The CDR3 is 14 residues long. With 7 bases removed from V and 5 bases from J, the gap between germline ends came to 12 bases.

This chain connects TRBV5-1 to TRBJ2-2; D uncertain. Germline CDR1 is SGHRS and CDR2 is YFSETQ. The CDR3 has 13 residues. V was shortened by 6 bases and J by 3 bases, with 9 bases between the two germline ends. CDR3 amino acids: CASMVGYTGELFF. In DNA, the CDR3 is TGCGCCAGCATGGTTGGCTACACCGGGGAGCTGTTTTTT.

The CDR3 nucleotides are TGTGCCAGCATCGGGACAGGGAGGAACACTGAAGCTTTCTTT. This encodes CASIGTGRNTEAFF. The chain has TRBV2 and TRBJ1-1; TRBD1 matches at 9 bases. The J segment lost 1 base and the V segment lost 7 bases, leaving 4 bases of the junction unmatched. CDR3 length: 14 amino acids. Germline V gene sequence: CDR1 SNHLY, CDR2 FYNNEI.

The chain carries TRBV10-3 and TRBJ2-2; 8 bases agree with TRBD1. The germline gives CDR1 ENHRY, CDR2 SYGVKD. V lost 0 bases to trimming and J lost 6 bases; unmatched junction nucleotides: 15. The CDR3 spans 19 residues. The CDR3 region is CAISESMGRGLSTPGELFF. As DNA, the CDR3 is TGTGCCATCAGTGAGTCTATGGGCAGGGGGCTATCAACCCCCGGGGAGCTGTTTTTT.

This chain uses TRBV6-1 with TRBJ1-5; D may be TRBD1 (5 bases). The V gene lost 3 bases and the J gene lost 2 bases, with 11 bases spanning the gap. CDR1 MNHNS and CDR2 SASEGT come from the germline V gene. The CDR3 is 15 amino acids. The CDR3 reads CASSEKQGGNQPQHF. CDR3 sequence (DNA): TGTGCCAGCAGTGAGAAGCAGGGAGGCAATCAGCCCCAGCATTTT.

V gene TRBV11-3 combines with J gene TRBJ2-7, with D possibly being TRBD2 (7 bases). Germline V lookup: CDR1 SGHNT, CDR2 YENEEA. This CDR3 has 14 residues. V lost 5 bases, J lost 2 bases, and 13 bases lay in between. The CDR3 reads CASSRGGEPYEQYF. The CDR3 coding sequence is TGTGCCAGCAGCAGGGGGGGGGAGCCCTACGAGCAGTACTTC.

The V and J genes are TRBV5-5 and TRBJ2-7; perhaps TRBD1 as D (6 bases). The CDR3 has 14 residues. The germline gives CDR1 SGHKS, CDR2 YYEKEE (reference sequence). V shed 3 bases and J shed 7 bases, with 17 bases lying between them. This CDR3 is CASSSDQGFWEQYF. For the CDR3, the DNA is TGTGCCAGCAGCTCTGACCAGGGGTTCTGGGAGCAGTACTTC.